The TCR beta chain described here comes from a study of blood T cell repertoires in COVID-19. Germline V lookup: CDR1 SGHRS, CDR2 YFSETQ. The CDR3 has 12 amino acids. Trimming took off 5 bases at V and 6 bases at J, with 12 bases between the two ends. Some clones are missing from TCRdb's copy, which holds only in-frame ones; the method was immunoSEQ multiplex PCR. The sample lists 330,000 or so clones, about 92% occurring once. This clone was seen just once. J is TRBJ2-7 and V is TRBV5-1, with D uncertain. The material sequenced was PBMCs or T cells enriched from blood (not recorded which). The TCR originated in a woman aged 30 to 39 who had recovered from COVID-19. DNA for the CDR3: TGCGCCAGCAGATTAGAATTCACCGAGCAGTACTTC. Protein: CASRLEFTEQYF.